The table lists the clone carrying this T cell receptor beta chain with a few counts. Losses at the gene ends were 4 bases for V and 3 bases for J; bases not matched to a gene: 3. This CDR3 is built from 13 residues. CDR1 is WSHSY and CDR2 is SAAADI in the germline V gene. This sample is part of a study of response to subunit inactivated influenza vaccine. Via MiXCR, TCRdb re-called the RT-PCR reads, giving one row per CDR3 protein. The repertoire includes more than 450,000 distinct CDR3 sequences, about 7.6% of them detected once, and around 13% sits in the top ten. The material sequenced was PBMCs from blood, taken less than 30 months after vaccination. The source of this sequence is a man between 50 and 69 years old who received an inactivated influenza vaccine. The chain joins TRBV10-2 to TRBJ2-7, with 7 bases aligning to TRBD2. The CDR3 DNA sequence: TGCGCCAGCAGTGTTGGGGGGGACTACGAGCAGTACTTC. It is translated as CASSVGGDYEQYF.